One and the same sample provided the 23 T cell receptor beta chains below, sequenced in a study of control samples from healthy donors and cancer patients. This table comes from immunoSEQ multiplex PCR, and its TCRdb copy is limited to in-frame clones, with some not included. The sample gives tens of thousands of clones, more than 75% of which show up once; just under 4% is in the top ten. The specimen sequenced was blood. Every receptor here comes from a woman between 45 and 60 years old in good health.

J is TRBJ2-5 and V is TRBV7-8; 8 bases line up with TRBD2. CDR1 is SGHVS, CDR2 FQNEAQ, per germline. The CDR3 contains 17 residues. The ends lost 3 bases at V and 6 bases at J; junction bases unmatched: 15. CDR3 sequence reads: CASSFKGPGRASKTQYF. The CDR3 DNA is TGTGCCAGCAGCTTTAAGGGGCCCGGGAGGGCCAGTAAGACCCAGTACTTC.

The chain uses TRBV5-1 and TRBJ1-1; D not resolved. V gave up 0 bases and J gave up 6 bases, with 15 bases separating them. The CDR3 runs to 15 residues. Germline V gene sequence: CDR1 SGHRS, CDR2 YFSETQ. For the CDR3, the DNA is TGCGCCAGCAGCTTGGATAGGACGTCAGAGGCTGAAGCTTTCTTT. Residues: CASSLDRTSEAEAFF.

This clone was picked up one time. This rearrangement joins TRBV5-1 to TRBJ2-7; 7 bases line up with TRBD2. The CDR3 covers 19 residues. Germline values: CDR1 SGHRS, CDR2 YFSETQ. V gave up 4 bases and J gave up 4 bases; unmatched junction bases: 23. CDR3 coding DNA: TGCGCCAGCAGCCTAACCGCGGGAGTACCAGGGCGGGAAATGTACGAGCAGTACTTC. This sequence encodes CASSLTAGVPGREMYEQYF. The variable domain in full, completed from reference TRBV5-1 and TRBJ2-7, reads KAGVTQTPRYLIKTRGQQVTLSCSPISGHRSVSWYQQTPGQGLQFLFEYFSETQRNKGNFPGRFSGRQFSNSRSEMNVSTLELGDSALYLCASSLTAGVPGREMYEQYFGPGTRLTVT.

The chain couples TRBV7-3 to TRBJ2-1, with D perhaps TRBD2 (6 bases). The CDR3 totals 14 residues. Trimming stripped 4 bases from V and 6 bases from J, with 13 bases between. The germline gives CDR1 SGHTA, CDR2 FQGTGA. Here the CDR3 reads CASSSWDSSNEQFF. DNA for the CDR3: TGTGCCAGCAGCTCATGGGACTCCAGCAATGAGCAGTTCTTC.

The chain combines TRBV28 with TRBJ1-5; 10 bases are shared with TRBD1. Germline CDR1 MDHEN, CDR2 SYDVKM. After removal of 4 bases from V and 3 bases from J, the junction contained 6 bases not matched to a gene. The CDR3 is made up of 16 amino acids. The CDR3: CASSSPGQGINQPQHF. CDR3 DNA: TGTGCCAGCAGTTCCCCGGGACAGGGGATCAATCAGCCCCAGCATTTT.

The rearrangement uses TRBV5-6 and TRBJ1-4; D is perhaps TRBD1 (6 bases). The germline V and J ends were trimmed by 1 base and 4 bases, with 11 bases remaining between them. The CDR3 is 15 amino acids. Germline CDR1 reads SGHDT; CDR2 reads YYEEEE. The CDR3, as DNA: TGTGCCAGCAGCTTGCGTGGGGGCCTTAATGAAAAACTGTTTTTT. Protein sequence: CASSLRGGLNEKLFF.

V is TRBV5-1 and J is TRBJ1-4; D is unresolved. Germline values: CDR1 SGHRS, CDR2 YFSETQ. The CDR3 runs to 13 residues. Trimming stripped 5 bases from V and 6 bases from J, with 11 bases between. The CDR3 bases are TGCGCCAGCAGTCCAGGTCCCGATGAAAAACTGTTTTTT. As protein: CASSPGPDEKLFF.

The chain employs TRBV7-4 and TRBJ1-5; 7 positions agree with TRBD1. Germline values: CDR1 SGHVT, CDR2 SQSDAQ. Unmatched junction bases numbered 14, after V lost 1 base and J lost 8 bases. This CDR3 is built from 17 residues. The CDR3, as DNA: TGTGCCAGCAGCTTAGTTTGTACGGGACAGATAATAGAGCCCCAGCATTTT. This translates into CASSLVCTGQIIEPQHF. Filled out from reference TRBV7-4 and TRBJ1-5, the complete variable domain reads GAGVSQSPRYKVAKRGRDVALRCDSISGHVTLYWYRQTLGQGSEVLTYSQSDAQRDKSGRPSGRFSAERPERSVSTLKIQRTEQGDSAVYLCASSLVCTGQIIEPQHFGDGTRLSIL.

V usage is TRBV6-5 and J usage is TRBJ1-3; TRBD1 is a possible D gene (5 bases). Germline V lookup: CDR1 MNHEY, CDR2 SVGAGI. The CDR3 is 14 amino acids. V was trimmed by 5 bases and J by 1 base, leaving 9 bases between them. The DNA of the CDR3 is TGTGCCAGCAGTCCCAGGGTATCTGGAAACACCATATATTTT. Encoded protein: CASSPRVSGNTIYF.

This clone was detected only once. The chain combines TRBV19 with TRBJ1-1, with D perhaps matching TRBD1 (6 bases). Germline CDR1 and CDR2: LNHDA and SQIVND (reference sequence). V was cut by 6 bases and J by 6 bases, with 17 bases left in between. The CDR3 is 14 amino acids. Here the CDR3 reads CASSRHRERAEAFF. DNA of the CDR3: TGTGCCAGTAGCCGACACAGGGAGCGGGCTGAAGCTTTCTTT.

The CDR3 is CASSFGQGKAYEQYF. CDR3 sequence (DNA): TGTGCCAGCAGTTTCGGACAGGGCAAAGCCTACGAGCAGTACTTC. This chain uses TRBV27 with TRBJ2-7; TRBD1 matches 8 bases. The ends lost 3 bases at V and 2 bases at J; junction bases unmatched: 6. The CDR3 runs 15 residues. Germline CDR1 is MNHEY and CDR2 is SMNVEV (reference sequence).

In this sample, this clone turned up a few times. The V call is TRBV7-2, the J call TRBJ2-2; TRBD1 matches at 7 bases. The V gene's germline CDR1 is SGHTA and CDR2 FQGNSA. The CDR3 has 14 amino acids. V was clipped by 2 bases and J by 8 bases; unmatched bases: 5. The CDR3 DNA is TGTGCCAGCAGCTTAAGCAGGACAGGAGGGGAGCTGTTTTTT. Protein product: CASSLSRTGGELFF.

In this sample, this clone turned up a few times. The CDR3 loop is CASSLNGGVETQYF. CDR3 in DNA: TGTGCCAGCAGCTTAAACGGAGGGGTGGAGACCCAGTACTTC. The chain couples TRBV5-6 to TRBJ2-5, with D tentatively TRBD2 (6 bases). Trimming stripped 2 bases from V and 5 bases from J, with 13 bases between. Germline values: CDR1 SGHDT, CDR2 YYEEEE. CDR3 length: 14 residues.

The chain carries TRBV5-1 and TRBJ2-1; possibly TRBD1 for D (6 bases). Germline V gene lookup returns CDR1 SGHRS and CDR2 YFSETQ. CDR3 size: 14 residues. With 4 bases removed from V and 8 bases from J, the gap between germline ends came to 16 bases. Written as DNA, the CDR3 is TGCGCCAGCAGCCTAAAGGACAGTTCGGATGAGCAGTTCTTC. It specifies CASSLKDSSDEQFF.

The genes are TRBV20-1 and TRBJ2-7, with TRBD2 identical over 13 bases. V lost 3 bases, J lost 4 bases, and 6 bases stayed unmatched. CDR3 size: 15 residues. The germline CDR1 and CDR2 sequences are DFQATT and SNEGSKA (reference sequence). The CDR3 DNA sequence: TGCAGTGCTAGTTCTGGACTAGCGGGAGTGTACGAGCAGTACTTC. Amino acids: CSASSGLAGVYEQYF.

CDR3 amino acids: CASRGWGGNNEQFF. CDR3 bases: TGTGCCAGCAGGGGTTGGGGTGGGAACAATGAGCAGTTCTTC. The chain is built from TRBV7-9 and TRBJ2-1; D remains unclear. CDR1 is SEHNR and CDR2 is FQNEAQ in the germline V gene (reference sequence). The CDR3 length is 14 residues. Trimming took off 6 bases at V and 5 bases at J, with 14 bases between the two ends.

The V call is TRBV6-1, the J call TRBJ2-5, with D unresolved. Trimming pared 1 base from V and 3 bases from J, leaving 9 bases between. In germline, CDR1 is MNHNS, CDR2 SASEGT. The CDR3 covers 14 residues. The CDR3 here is CASSEGGSKETQYF. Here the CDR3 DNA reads TGTGCCAGCAGTGAAGGGGGTAGCAAAGAGACCCAGTACTTC.

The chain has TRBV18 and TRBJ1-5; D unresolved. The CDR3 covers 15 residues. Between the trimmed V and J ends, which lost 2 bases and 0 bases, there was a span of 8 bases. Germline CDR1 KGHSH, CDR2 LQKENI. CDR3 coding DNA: TGTGCCAGCTCACCAGATCCAGATAGCAATCAGCCCCAGCATTTT. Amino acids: CASSPDPDSNQPQHF.

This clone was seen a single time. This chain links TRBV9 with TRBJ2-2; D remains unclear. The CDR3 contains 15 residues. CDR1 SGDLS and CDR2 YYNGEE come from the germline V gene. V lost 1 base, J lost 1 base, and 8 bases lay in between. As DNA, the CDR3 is TGTGCCAGCAGCGTATCGGGCCTGAACACCGGGGAGCTGTTTTTT. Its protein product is CASSVSGLNTGELFF.

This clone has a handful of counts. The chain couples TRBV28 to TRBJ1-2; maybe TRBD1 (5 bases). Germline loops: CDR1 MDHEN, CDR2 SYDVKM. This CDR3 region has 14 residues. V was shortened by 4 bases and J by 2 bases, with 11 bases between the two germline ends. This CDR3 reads CASSSPGANYGYTF. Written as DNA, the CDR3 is TGTGCCAGCAGTTCACCCGGGGCAAACTATGGCTACACCTTC.

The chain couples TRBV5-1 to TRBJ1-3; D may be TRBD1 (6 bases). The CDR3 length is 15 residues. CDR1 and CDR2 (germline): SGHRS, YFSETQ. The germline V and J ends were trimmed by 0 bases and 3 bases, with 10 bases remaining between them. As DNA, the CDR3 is TGCGCCAGCAGCTTGGGAGGGGGACTTGGAAACACCATATATTTT. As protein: CASSLGGGLGNTIYF.

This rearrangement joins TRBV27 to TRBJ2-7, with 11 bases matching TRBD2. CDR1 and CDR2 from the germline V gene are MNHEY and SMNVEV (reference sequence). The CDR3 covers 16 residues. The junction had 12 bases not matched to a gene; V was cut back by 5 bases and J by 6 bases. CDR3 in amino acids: CASSPQIETSGAEQYF. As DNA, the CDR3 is TGTGCCAGCAGTCCTCAGATCGAGACTAGCGGGGCCGAGCAGTACTTC.

Written as DNA, the CDR3 is TGTGCCAGCTCACCGGCCAACGCCTACGAGCAGTACTTC. Its protein is CASSPANAYEQYF. V and J are TRBV18 and TRBJ2-7, with D unclear. This CDR3 is built from 13 residues. Trimming cost V 3 bases and J 2 bases, with 8 bases left between them. Per the germline V gene, CDR1 is KGHSH and CDR2 is LQKENI.